This T cell receptor (beta chain) was captured by sequencing in a study of radiotherapy plus CTLA-4 blockade in lung cancer. Study details: Disease control reached 30% to 35%, with objective responses in about 19%.

Study outcomes and limitations: Radiotherapy plus ipilimumab was followed by expansion in blood of tumor-derived TCR clones. Among reported predictors of response, early blood T cell clone dynamics with interferon-beta performed best.

Concerning this clone itself: As yet, its antigen is unknown.

Patients had chemo-refractory metastatic non-small-cell lung cancer and received focal radiation plus CTLA-4 blockade that used ipilimumab. Profiling relied on immunoSEQ multiplex PCR, and the TCRdb table lists in-frame clones only, not all of them. The sample yields 110,000 or so clones, just under 80% seen once. This sequence originates from a human donor with non-small cell lung cancer who had a partial response to radiotherapy plus ipilimumab. Sequenced here: peripheral blood, sampled from a patient treated with radiotherapy plus ipilimumab.

The CDR3 DNA sequence: TGTGCCAGCAGCCAATTGGGCTCCTTGAACACTGAAGCTTTCTTT. Its translation: CASSQLGSLNTEAFF. This rearrangement joins TRBV4-2 to TRBJ1-1; D is unresolved. Germline lookup yields CDR1 LGHNA and CDR2 YNFKEQ. The CDR3 is made up of 15 amino acids. The V end lost 2 bases, the J end lost 0 bases, and 10 bases lay between the germline ends.